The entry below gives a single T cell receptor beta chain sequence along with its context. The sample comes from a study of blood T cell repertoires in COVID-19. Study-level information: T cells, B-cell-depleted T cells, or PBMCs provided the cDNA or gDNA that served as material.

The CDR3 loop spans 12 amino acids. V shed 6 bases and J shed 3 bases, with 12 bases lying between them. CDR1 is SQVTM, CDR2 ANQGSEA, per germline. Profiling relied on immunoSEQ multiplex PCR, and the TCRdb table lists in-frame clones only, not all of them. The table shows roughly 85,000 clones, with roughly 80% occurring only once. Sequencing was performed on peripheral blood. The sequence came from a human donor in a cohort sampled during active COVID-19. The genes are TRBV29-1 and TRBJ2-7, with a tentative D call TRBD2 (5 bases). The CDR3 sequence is CSVQGSFYEQYF. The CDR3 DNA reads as TGCAGCGTCCAAGGGAGCTTCTACGAGCAGTACTTC.